Below are 22 T cell receptor beta chains sequenced from a single sample in a study of T-cell reconstitution after alpha-beta-depleted transplantation in children. Unique molecular identifiers were built into the TCRbeta library. TCRdb reanalysed the PCR reads using MiXCR and keeps one entry per CDR3 protein. This sample yields fewer than 550,000 distinct CDR3 sequences, of which about 10% are seen a single time; 2% belongs to the top ten. Sample: PBMCs, taken before TCRalphabeta/CD19-depleted stem cell transplant. The receptors were gathered from a child aged 2-15 years with inherited bone marrow failure, due to receive a stem cell transplant.

This clonotype was counted ten times or more. The chain links TRBV20-1 to TRBJ2-3; TRBD2 matches at 10 bases. Germline lookup yields CDR1 DFQATT and CDR2 SNEGSKA (reference sequence). The CDR3 is 14 residues long. Germline trimming cut 5 bases from V and 6 bases from J; bases unmatched to any gene: 8. The CDR3 DNA reads TGCAGTGCTCGGACTAGCGGTATGGGTGATACGCAGTATTTT. This gives the protein CSARTSGMGDTQYF.

In the case of this clonotype: With a much larger clone just one base away, this may be a read error. The V gene is TRBV12-3 or TRBV12-4, the J gene TRBJ2-7, with 7 bases aligning to TRBD2. The V gene end was trimmed by 6 bases and the J gene end by 2 bases; junction bases not matched to a gene: 10. The CDR3 loop spans 15 amino acids. Here the CDR3 reads CASSPPGRATYEQYV. In DNA form, the CDR3 reads TGTGCCAGCAGCCCCCCGGGGAGGGCCACCTACGAGCAGTACGTC.

V is TRBV4-3 and J is TRBJ2-2; 13 bases agree with TRBD2. V was pared by 2 bases and J by 2 bases, with 8 bases of the junction left unmatched. Germline CDR1 reads LGHNA; CDR2 reads YSLEER. CDR3 size: 19 residues. CDR3 loop: CASSQLLGTSGENTGELFF. The CDR3 DNA reads as TGCGCCAGCAGCCAACTCCTCGGGACTAGCGGGGAAAACACCGGGGAGCTGTTTTTT.

This clonotype has at least ten counts. The chain recombines TRBV4-2 with TRBJ2-7; 8 bases are a match to TRBD2. The CDR3 sequence is 16 residues long. The V and J ends lost 3 bases and 1 base, in that order; junction bases with no gene match: 8. Per germline, CDR1 LGHNA and CDR2 YNFKEQ. The CDR3 DNA is TGTGCCAGCAGCCATGGACTAGCTCAGGATTCCTACGAGCAGTACTTC. This sequence encodes CASSHGLAQDSYEQYF.

This clonotype was seen ten or more times. This chain links TRBV29-1 with TRBJ1-1, with 7 bases lining up with TRBD1. Germline CDR1 reads SQVTM; CDR2 reads ANQGSEA. The V segment lost 7 bases and the J segment 12 bases; nucleotides outside the gene matches: 11. This CDR3 spans 11 amino acids. The CDR3 loop reads CSADRARESFF. In DNA, the CDR3 is TGCAGCGCTGACAGGGCGAGGGAGTCTTTCTTT.

CDR3 nucleotides: TGCAGCGCCTCATCCGGGCCATTGAACACTGAAGCTTTCTTT. This translates into CSASSGPLNTEAFF. This rearrangement joins TRBV29-1 to TRBJ1-1; no reliable D call. This CDR3 is built from 14 residues. Trimming left V 7 bases short and J 0 bases short, with 15 bases between. Germline CDR1 reads SQVTM; CDR2 reads ANQGSEA.

The chain combines TRBV5-1 with TRBJ1-2; TRBD1 is a possible D gene (6 bases). Germline CDR1 is SGHRS and CDR2 is YFSETQ. The CDR3 runs 15 residues. The V end lost 4 bases, the J end lost 4 bases, and 17 bases lay between the germline ends. CDR3 sequence: CASSPGDGGLYGYTF. CDR3 nucleotide sequence: TGCGCCAGCAGCCCAGGGGACGGTGGGCTCTATGGCTACACCTTC.

This clonotype occurred many times. The chain couples TRBV10-3 to TRBJ2-7, with D possibly TRBD2 on 5 matching bases. The CDR3 runs to 15 residues. CDR1 is ENHRY and CDR2 is SYGVKD in the germline V gene. V was clipped by 5 bases and J by 0 bases, with 14 bases between them. CDR3 DNA sequence: TGTGCCATCAGTCCTTCGGACTCCCCCTCCTACGAGCAGTACTTC. Residues: CAISPSDSPSYEQYF.

This clonotype has ten or more counts. The chain uses TRBV6-2 or TRBV6-3 and TRBJ1-5; D not resolved. Trimming left V 8 bases short and J 4 bases short, with 12 bases between. This CDR3 has 13 residues. Germline V CDR1 and CDR2: MNHEY, SVGEGT. CDR3 sequence reads: CASDFTKNQPQHF. CDR3 DNA sequence: TGTGCCAGCGACTTCACCAAAAATCAGCCCCAGCATTTT.

In regard to this clonotype: A much larger clone sits a single nucleotide away, making a read error possible. The chain employs TRBV20-1 and TRBJ2-3, with D unresolved. This CDR3 region has 13 residues. Per the germline V gene, CDR1 is DFQATT and CDR2 is SNEGSKA (reference sequence). The DNA of the CDR3 is TGCAGTGAAAGGCGTCCACACACAGATATGCAGTATTTT. As protein: CSERRPHTDMQYF.

This clonotype was observed many times. The rearrangement uses TRBV4-3 and TRBJ2-7; D may be TRBD2 (5 bases). Germline V CDR1 and CDR2: LGHNA, YSLEER. There are 15 residues in the CDR3. Trimming left V 1 base short and J 7 bases short, with 17 bases between. DNA of the CDR3: TGCGCCAGCAGCCAAGTGTACCTAGCCCGCGATGAGCAGTACTTC. It translates to CASSQVYLARDEQYF.

This clonotype was seen ten or more times. V usage is TRBV11-2 and J usage is TRBJ2-5; 12 bases are shared with TRBD2. The CDR3 extends over 16 amino acids. Germline loops: CDR1 SGHAT, CDR2 FQNNGV. Losses at the gene ends were 4 bases for V and 4 bases for J; bases not matched to a gene: 7. The CDR3 nucleotides are TGTGCCAGCAGCTCCTGGACTAGCGGGAATGGAGAGACCCAGTACTTC. Translated: CASSSWTSGNGETQYF.

This clonotype occurred many times. The gene calls are TRBV5-5 and TRBJ2-4, with D tentatively TRBD1 (6 bases). Germline lookup yields CDR1 SGHKS and CDR2 YYEKEE (reference sequence). CDR3 length: 15 residues. The V gene lost 0 bases and the J gene lost 9 bases, with 16 bases spanning the gap. This chain's CDR3 is CASSLVGQGLSIQYF. As DNA, the CDR3 is TGTGCCAGCAGCTTGGTTGGTCAGGGGTTGAGCATTCAGTACTTC.

This clonotype has ten or more counts. In DNA, the CDR3 is TGTGCCAGCAGCTTAGAAGGGGCGGGGACTGAAGCTTTCTTT. It is translated as CASSLEGAGTEAFF. The chain is built from TRBV7-2 and TRBJ1-1; maybe TRBD1 (5 bases). CDR1 is SGHTA and CDR2 is FQGNSA in the germline V gene. The CDR3 has 14 amino acids. V lost 1 base, J lost 5 bases, and 11 bases lay in between.

This clonotype was seen many times. The V call is TRBV6-2 or TRBV6-3, the J call TRBJ2-2; no clear D. CDR3 length: 14 amino acids. V dropped 8 bases and J dropped 1 base, with 11 bases sitting between them. The germline V gene has CDR1 MNHEY and CDR2 SVGEGT. The CDR3 reads CASAAEMNTGELFF. The CDR3 region has the DNA TGTGCCAGCGCCGCGGAAATGAACACCGGGGAGCTGTTTTTT.

The chain uses TRBV6-2 or TRBV6-3 and TRBJ1-4; D not resolved. The germline V gene encodes CDR1 MNHEY and CDR2 SVGEGT. CDR3 length: 16 residues. The V and J ends lost 4 bases and 0 bases respectively, with 12 bases between them. CDR3 coding DNA: TGTGCCAGCAGTTCAGCGAGCGAAGCAACTAATGAAAAACTGTTTTTT. Amino acids: CASSSASEATNEKLFF.

Many counts were recorded for this clonotype. This chain uses TRBV28 with TRBJ2-1, with 13 bases matching TRBD2. The CDR3 spans 16 residues. Germline assignment: CDR1 MDHEN and CDR2 SYDVKM. Trimming at V came to 4 bases and at J to 7 bases, leaving 7 bases not matched to a gene. Written as DNA, the CDR3 is TGTGCCAGCAGTTCCGGGACTAGCGGGACGGGGAATGAGCAGTTCTTC. It translates to CASSSGTSGTGNEQFF. The whole variable domain, filled in from reference TRBV28 and TRBJ2-1, reads DVKVTQSSRYLVKRTGEKVFLECVQDMDHENMFWYRQDPGLGLRLIYFSYDVKMKEKGDIPEGYSVSREKKERFSLILESASTNQTSMYLCASSSGTSGTGNEQFFGPGTRLTVL.

This clonotype was observed a handful of times. This chain uses TRBV30 with TRBJ2-1; no definite D call. CDR1 is GTSNPN and CDR2 is SVGIG in the germline V gene (reference sequence). The CDR3 extends over 13 amino acids. With 0 bases removed from V and 9 bases from J, the gap between germline ends came to 12 bases. The CDR3 sequence is CAWSVSSSSEQFF. CDR3 nucleotides: TGTGCCTGGAGTGTTTCCAGTTCTAGTGAGCAGTTCTTC.

The chain links TRBV29-1 to TRBJ2-1; 11 bases agree with TRBD2. Germline V gives CDR1 SQVTM, CDR2 ANQGSEA. V dropped 6 bases and J dropped 5; count of bases not matched to a gene: 27. CDR3 size: 21 residues. The CDR3: CSVTSGTSDGSIHYGHNEQFF. As DNA, the CDR3 is TGCAGCGTGACTAGCGGGACGTCGGACGGTTCGATCCATTACGGACACAATGAGCAGTTCTTC.

This clonotype was seen repeatedly, ten times or more. The CDR3 nucleotides are TGCAGCGTTGATGGATCCGGACGGAGAAACACTGAAGCTTTCTTT. It specifies CSVDGSGRRNTEAFF. The chain is built from TRBV29-1 and TRBJ1-1; no reliable D call. The CDR3 length is 15 residues. V was cut by 3 bases and J by 2 bases, with 16 bases left in between. Germline CDR1 is SQVTM and CDR2 is ANQGSEA.

This clonotype was observed at least ten times. The chain couples TRBV27 to TRBJ1-6; no definite D call. CDR3 length equals 13 residues. V was trimmed by 6 bases and J by 7 bases, leaving 10 bases between them. From germline, CDR1 is MNHEY and CDR2 SMNVEV (reference sequence). Here the CDR3 DNA reads TGTGCCAGCAGCGAAACGGGAAATTCACCCCTCCACTTT. Translated: CASSETGNSPLHF.

This clonotype was counted only a few times. V and J are TRBV19 and TRBJ2-2; 8 nucleotides line up with TRBD2. Trimming took 8 bases from V and 5 from J; bases not matched to a gene: 4. Germline V gene data show CDR1 as LNHDA and CDR2 as SQIVND (reference sequence). The CDR3 totals 13 residues. In nucleotides, the CDR3 is TGTGCCAGTTACAGCGGGAGAACCGGGGAGCTGTTTTTT. It specifies CASYSGRTGELFF.